These 18 T cell receptor beta chains were sequenced from one sample in a study of T-cell reconstitution after alpha-beta-depleted transplantation in children. Unique molecular identifiers were incorporated into the prepared TCRbeta library. TCRdb independently ran MiXCR on the PCR reads; one entry per CDR3 protein. The sample includes about 980,000 distinct CDR3 sequences, about 29% of them seen just once. The source was PBMCs, mostly from graft donor cells, collected 360 days after TCRalphabeta/CD19-depleted stem cell transplant. These receptors came from a boy in the first two years of life who had a stem cell transplant for SCID, so the T cells may come from the graft donor.

The genes are TRBV2 and TRBJ2-3; D is possibly TRBD2 (6 bases). The CDR3 sequence is 12 residues long. Trimming took off 6 bases at V and 4 bases at J, with 8 bases between the two ends. Germline CDR1 and CDR2: SNHLY and FYNNEI. CDR3 sequence reads: CASREGSDTQYF. In nucleotides, the CDR3 is TGTGCCAGCAGGGAGGGATCAGATACGCAGTATTTT.

This clonotype was seen only a few times. The chain carries TRBV27 and TRBJ1-6, with 10 bases fitting TRBD1. The CDR3 extends over 17 amino acids. CDR1 and CDR2 from the germline V gene are MNHEY and SMNVEV (reference sequence). J was trimmed by 1 base and V by 5 bases; bases with no gene match: 5. The CDR3 protein is CASSRRQGASYNSPLHF. CDR3 in DNA: TGTGCCAGCAGTCGCCGACAGGGGGCTTCCTATAATTCACCCCTCCACTTT.

This clonotype was counted between two and nine times. This sequence joins TRBV28 and TRBJ1-1; D remains unclear. V was cut by 7 bases and J by 10 bases, with 16 bases left in between. Germline values: CDR1 MDHEN, CDR2 SYDVKM. The CDR3 is made up of 12 amino acids. The CDR3 protein is CASTSLGPRAFF. The CDR3 nucleotides are TGTGCCAGCACCTCTTTAGGGCCTAGAGCTTTCTTT. The full variable domain, its missing parts supplied by reference TRBV28 and TRBJ1-1, is DVKVTQSSRYLVKRTGEKVFLECVQDMDHENMFWYRQDPGLGLRLIYFSYDVKMKEKGDIPEGYSVSREKKERFSLILESASTNQTSMYLCASTSLGPRAFFGQGTRLTVV.

This rearrangement joins TRBV4-1 to TRBJ2-4, with D perhaps assigned TRBD1 or TRBD2 (7 bases each). The CDR3 totals 15 residues. Germline CDR1 is MGHRA and CDR2 is YSYEKL. Trimming took off 0 bases at V and 8 bases at J, with 14 bases between the two ends. The CDR3 coding sequence is TGCGCCAGCAGCCAAGATAGACCAGGGGGGGACATTCAGTACTTC. It is translated as CASSQDRPGGDIQYF.

The gene calls are TRBV7-6 and TRBJ2-7; D ambiguous. Looked up from germline, CDR1 is SGHVS and CDR2 is FNYEAQ. V lost 1 base, J lost 5 bases, and 9 bases lay in between. The CDR3 totals 13 residues. The CDR3 protein is CASSLVLRDEQYF. The CDR3, as DNA: TGTGCCAGCAGCTTAGTTCTTAGGGACGAGCAGTACTTC.

The rearrangement uses TRBV7-9 and TRBJ2-1; no definite D call. CDR1 and CDR2 from the germline V gene are SEHNR and FQNEAQ (reference sequence). The CDR3 runs to 14 residues. V was shortened by 7 bases and J by 8 bases, with 18 bases between the two germline ends. This CDR3 is CASIEQRTRDEQFF. The CDR3 coding sequence is TGTGCCAGCATCGAACAGAGGACCCGGGATGAGCAGTTCTTC.

This clonotype was observed a few times. The V call is TRBV12-3 or TRBV12-4, the J call TRBJ1-1, with no clear D. The CDR3 is 12 residues long. V lost 11 bases to trimming and J lost 5 bases, with 15 bases between them. CDR3 region: CAVRADLTEAFF. In nucleotides, the CDR3 is TGTGCCGTAAGGGCAGATCTAACTGAAGCTTTCTTT.

This sequence joins TRBV6-5 and TRBJ1-1, with D uncertain. The CDR3 is 13 residues long. The germline gives CDR1 MNHEY, CDR2 SVGAGI. The V end lost 2 bases, the J end lost 5 bases, and 9 bases lay between the germline ends. CDR3 region: CASSYHGRTEAFF. The DNA for the CDR3 is TGTGCCAGCAGTTACCACGGGCGGACTGAAGCTTTCTTT.

The chain joins TRBV7-6 to TRBJ2-5; D is uncertain. V was cut by 5 bases and J by 5 bases, with 12 bases left in between. Germline CDR1 SGHVS, CDR2 FNYEAQ. This CDR3 is built from 13 residues. The CDR3 DNA is TGTGCCAGCAGCCCTGCAGTGCACGAGACCCAGTACTTC. It specifies CASSPAVHETQYF. The entire variable domain, with the rest obtained from reference TRBV7-6 and TRBJ2-5, is as follows: GAGVSQSPRYKVTKRGQDVALRCDPISGHVSLYWYRQALGQGPEFLTYFNYEAQQDKSGLPNDRFSAERPEGSISTLTIQRTEQRDSAMYRCASSPAVHETQYFGPGTRLLVL.

This chain joins TRBV12-3 or TRBV12-4 and TRBJ2-3; no reliable D call. V was trimmed by 3 bases and J by 1 base, leaving 11 bases between them. CDR3 length: 15 residues. In DNA form, the CDR3 reads TGTGCCAGCAGTTTTGAGCCTCCCGGCACAGATACGCAGTATTTT. The encoded protein is CASSFEPPGTDTQYF.

This clonotype was picked up a small number of times. CDR3 residues: CASSPEGGEEQFF. DNA of the CDR3: TGTGCCAGCAGCCCCGAAGGGGGCGAAGAGCAGTTCTTC. V and J are TRBV12-3 or TRBV12-4 and TRBJ2-1; 7 bases agree with TRBD1. After removal of 6 bases from V and 10 bases from J, the junction contained 9 bases not matched to a gene. CDR3 size: 13 residues.

The gene calls are TRBV5-1 and TRBJ1-1; a possible D gene is TRBD1 (5 bases). The CDR3 is made up of 14 amino acids. Germline CDR1 and CDR2: SGHRS and YFSETQ. V was clipped by 9 bases and J by 1 base, with 16 bases between them. CDR3 amino acids: CATRKQTGNTEAFF. The CDR3 coding sequence is TGCGCCACCCGAAAACAAACAGGGAACACTGAAGCTTTCTTT.

The gene calls are TRBV5-1 and TRBJ2-5; D call uncertain. Germline values: CDR1 SGHRS, CDR2 YFSETQ. This CDR3 contains 15 residues. Trimming left V 0 bases short and J 6 bases short, with 15 bases between. The CDR3 DNA follows: TGCGCCAGCAGCTTGGTCGGCCAGCCCCTTCAGACCCAGTACTTC. It translates to CASSLVGQPLQTQYF.

This clonotype was observed a few times. The gene calls are TRBV5-6 and TRBJ1-5; no definite D call. The CDR3 sequence is 19 residues long. From germline, CDR1 is SGHDT and CDR2 YYEEEE. Between the trimmed V and J ends, which lost 4 bases and 0 bases, there was a span of 23 bases. The CDR3 loop is CASSHTSGRAIYSNQPQHF. DNA of the CDR3: TGTGCCAGCAGCCATACTTCGGGGAGGGCGATCTATAGCAATCAGCCCCAGCATTTT.

The V call is TRBV10-3, the J call TRBJ2-1, with TRBD1 identical over 7 bases. The CDR3 runs 15 residues. V gave up 4 bases and J gave up 6 bases; unmatched junction bases: 9. From germline, CDR1 is ENHRY and CDR2 SYGVKD. CDR3: CAISGRKGGFNEQFF. The CDR3 DNA is TGTGCCATCAGTGGGAGGAAAGGGGGCTTCAATGAGCAGTTCTTC.

This clonotype has just a few counts. The rearrangement uses TRBV13 and TRBJ1-6; TRBD1 matches at 9 bases. The germline V gene has CDR1 PRHDT and CDR2 FYEKMQ (reference sequence). With 6 bases clipped from V and 7 bases from J, the junction kept 7 bases outside the gene matches. This CDR3 has 15 amino acids. Here the CDR3 reads CASSHGQGMNSPLHF. In DNA, the CDR3 is TGTGCCAGCAGTCACGGACAGGGGATGAATTCACCCCTCCACTTT.

In this sample, this clonotype turned up a few times. The chain couples TRBV29-1 to TRBJ1-1; TRBD1 matches 8 bases. The CDR3 sequence is 17 residues long. Trimming took 5 bases from V and 0 from J; bases not matched to a gene: 14. Germline V gene lookup returns CDR1 SQVTM and CDR2 ANQGSEA. In DNA, the CDR3 is TGCAGCGTTCCCCCTGAGGGGGACAGGCGGATGAACACTGAAGCTTTCTTT. Its translation is CSVPPEGDRRMNTEAFF.

The table lists this clonotype with many counts. The V gene is TRBV29-1, the J gene TRBJ2-3; TRBD2 agrees at 8 bases. CDR3 length: 14 amino acids. Germline V CDR1 and CDR2: SQVTM, ANQGSEA. J was trimmed by 0 bases and V by 5 bases; bases with no gene match: 4. CDR3 region: CSVRGGLSTDTQYF. CDR3 DNA: TGCAGCGTTCGCGGGGGGCTAAGCACAGATACGCAGTATTTT.